This is a list of T cell receptor beta chains from one sample in a study of cytomegalovirus exposure and HLA in healthy donors. Generated by immunoSEQ multiplex PCR, the TCRdb table keeps only in-frame clones and is missing some. Here the sample spans some 130,000 clones, 55% to 75% being singletons. Material: PBMCs. These TCRs come from a man aged 50 to 59 in good health and CMV-seropositive. The CDR3 runs from the conserved cysteine through the conserved F or W. Each record gives: CDR3 DNA, CDR3 protein, clone size, J gene, V gene, D gene. D genes are given only for firm matches. A row's size may be missing; if present it is once, few, many or a size class.

TGTGCCAGCAGTGAAACCTCAGGGATCTCTGAAGCTTTCTTT	CASSETSGISEAFF	.	TRBJ1-1	TRBV6-1	.
TGCGCCAGCACCGAGACAGATATGAACACTGAAGCTTTCTTT	CASTETDMNTEAFF	few	TRBJ1-1	TRBV5-1	.
TGTGCCAGCAGTCGACCCGGGACAGTGAACACTGAAGCTTTCTTT	CASSRPGTVNTEAFF	once	TRBJ1-1	TRBV28	TRBD1
TGTGCCAGCAGCCCACAGGGAAACCCGAGAGGGGTCACCTTC	CASSPQGNPRGVTF	.	TRBJ1-2	TRBV7-3	.
TGTGCCAGCTCCACTAACCAGGGGCGTCCGAACACTGAAGCTTTCTTT	CASSTNQGRPNTEAFF	.	TRBJ1-1	TRBV18	.
TGTGCCTCAGAACACGCGAACACCGGGGAGCTGTTTTTT	CASEHANTGELFF	.	TRBJ2-2	TRBV11-2	.
TGTGCCAGCAGTGCGCTAGCGGGAGGGAAAGATACGCAGTATTTT	CASSALAGGKDTQYF	.	TRBJ2-3	TRBV6-4	TRBD2
TGCAGCGTTTCACCCCCCCGCTCCAGACAGACTGAAGCTTTCTTT	CSVSPPRSRQTEAFF	.	TRBJ1-1	TRBV29-1	.
TGTGCCAGCAGCCCTGCACAGGGATTTAATGAAAAACTGTTTTTT	CASSPAQGFNEKLFF	few	TRBJ1-4	TRBV27	.
TGTGCCAGCACCCGGGACAGTAACTATGGCTACACCTTC	CASTRDSNYGYTF	few	TRBJ1-2	TRBV2	TRBD1
TGTGCCAGCGCGAGGGCCAAAAACACTGAAGCTTTCTTT	CASARAKNTEAFF	.	TRBJ1-1	TRBV7-3	.
TGTGCCAGCAGCCCGGACAGGGAGCGGGAAGCTTTCTTT	CASSPDREREAFF	.	TRBJ1-1	TRBV11-2	TRBD1
TGTGCCAGCTCAGCCACGGGAGTGGGGGAGCAGTACTTC	CASSATGVGEQYF	.	TRBJ2-7	TRBV18	.
TGTGCCAGAAATCAGGGCATGAACACTGAAGCTTTCTTT	CARNQGMNTEAFF	few	TRBJ1-1	TRBV5-3	.
TGTGCCAGTACCCGTGTTAAACAGGACTATGGCTACACCTTC	CASTRVKQDYGYTF	few	TRBJ1-2	TRBV19	.
TGCAGTGCCCCTCGCGTGGAGACCCAGTACTTC	CSAPRVETQYF	few	TRBJ2-5	TRBV20-1	.
TGTGCCAGCAGCTTATACAGGAACTATGGCTACACCTTC	CASSLYRNYGYTF	.	TRBJ1-2	TRBV7-8	.
TGTGCCAGTAGGCCCCCCCGAGCTAACTATGGCTACACCTTC	CASRPPRANYGYTF	.	TRBJ1-2	TRBV19	.
TGCGCCAGCAGCTACGGACAGAAAACTAACTATGGCTACACCTTC	CASSYGQKTNYGYTF	.	TRBJ1-2	TRBV5-1	.
TGTGCCAGCAGAACTAACAGGGGGCCTGGGGAAAAACTGTTTTTT	CASRTNRGPGEKLFF	.	TRBJ1-4	TRBV2	TRBD1
TGTGCCAGCAGCTCGAGAACAGGGGGCAATCAGCCCCAGCATTTT	CASSSRTGGNQPQHF	.	TRBJ1-5	TRBV7-2	TRBD1
TGCGCCAGCAGCCTGGGCCAGCGGGGAGTCCTAGATACGCAGTATTTT	CASSLGQRGVLDTQYF	.	TRBJ2-3	TRBV4-1	TRBD2
TGTGCCAGCAGCCTCAGCGGGGGGTCAGATACGCAGTATTTT	CASSLSGGSDTQYF	.	TRBJ2-3	TRBV6-5	TRBD2
TGTGCCAGCAGCACAAACCCGGGACTAATCTCCTACGAGCAGTACTTC	CASSTNPGLISYEQYF	.	TRBJ2-7	TRBV7-2	TRBD2
TGTGCCAGCAGCCTTCGGGAGAGAAACACAGATACGCAGTATTTT	CASSLRERNTDTQYF	.	TRBJ2-3	TRBV11-2	.
TGTGCTAGCAGTAACTACCAAGAGACCCAGTACTTC	CASSNYQETQYF	.	TRBJ2-5	TRBV7-7	.
TGCGCCAGCAGGGGCCAGGTGAGCTCTGGGGCCAACGTCCTGACTTTC	CASRGQVSSGANVLTF	few	TRBJ2-6	TRBV5-1	.
TGTGCCACCAGCGCCCCCCCGGGGGCTTTCTTT	CATSAPPGAFF	.	TRBJ1-1	TRBV15	.
TGTGCCAGCGGGGCGGGCGGGATGAAATCAGATACGCAGTATTTT	CASGAGGMKSDTQYF	.	TRBJ2-3	TRBV6-6	.
TGTGCCACCAGCAGAGATCGCGGGCCCTACGAGCAGTACTTC	CATSRDRGPYEQYF	.	TRBJ2-7	TRBV15	.
TGTGCCAGCAGTCCCCGACAGAACTATGGCTACACCTTC	CASSPRQNYGYTF	few	TRBJ1-2	TRBV11-2	.
TGCGCCAGCAGCCAGGACAGGGCAAATTCACCCCTCCACTTT	CASSQDRANSPLHF	.	TRBJ1-6	TRBV5-1	TRBD1
TGTGCCAGCAGCTCCACAGGGGGCAGGAACACCGGGGAGCTGTTTTTT	CASSSTGGRNTGELFF	.	TRBJ2-2	TRBV7-6	TRBD1
TGTGCCAGCAGCCACTCAAAGGCCGGGGGATCCTACGAGCAGTACTTC	CASSHSKAGGSYEQYF	few	TRBJ2-7	TRBV7-8	.
TGTGCCAGCAGCGCGGAACCTGATCAGCCCCAGCATTTT	CASSAEPDQPQHF	.	TRBJ1-5	TRBV5-5	.
TGTGCCAGCAGTTCGACAGGGTCGAAGACCCAGTACTTC	CASSSTGSKTQYF	once	TRBJ2-5	TRBV27	TRBD1
TGTGCCAGCAATGGGCCAATGGTCTCTGGGGCCAACGTCCTGACTTTC	CASNGPMVSGANVLTF	.	TRBJ2-6	TRBV28	.
TGTGCCAGCAGCGAGAGGGGCGGGGGGGCCCGGGAGACCCAGTACTTC	CASSERGGGARETQYF	.	TRBJ2-5	TRBV9	TRBD2
TGCGCCAGCAGCTTGGGACTAGCGGGGGCGGGGGAGCAGTTCTTC	CASSLGLAGAGEQFF	.	TRBJ2-1	TRBV5-1	TRBD2
TGTGCCAGCAGCTCCCGCCGGGTCCTTAACTATGGCTACACCTTC	CASSSRRVLNYGYTF	.	TRBJ1-2	TRBV5-8	.
TGTGCCAGCAGCTTTGGGACACTTAATGAAAAACTGTTTTTT	CASSFGTLNEKLFF	.	TRBJ1-4	TRBV7-9	.
TGTGCCAGCAGCCGCGGGGGTAATGAAAAACTGTTTTTT	CASSRGGNEKLFF	few	TRBJ1-4	TRBV7-6	.
TGTGCCAGCAGCTTAGCGGGTAGGCAGGCAGAGCAGTTCTTC	CASSLAGRQAEQFF	.	TRBJ2-1	TRBV11-1	.
TGTGCCAGCAGCCTTGACAGGGAACTTGCCAAAAACATTCAGTACTTC	CASSLDRELAKNIQYF	few	TRBJ2-4	TRBV5-4	TRBD1